Each of the 32 T cell receptor beta chains below was sequenced from the same sample in a study of identical twins' blood T cells. Via MiXCR, TCRdb re-called the 5' RACE reads, giving one row per CDR3 protein. Of roughly 340,000 distinct CDR3 sequences in the sample, under 30% were seen once. The sample consisted of PBMCs. The source of these receptors is a woman aged 18 to 55 in good health.

This clonotype has just a few counts. This chain connects TRBV3-1 to TRBJ1-3, with 7 bases matching TRBD1. V trimming: 4 bases; J trimming: 0 bases; junction bases outside the gene matches: 9. The CDR3 runs 17 residues. CDR1 and CDR2 (germline): LGHDT, YNNKEL (reference sequence). The CDR3 DNA is TGTGCCAGCAGCCCTACAGGGGCCCTAACCTCTGGAAACACCATATATTTT. Translated: CASSPTGALTSGNTIYF.

This clonotype was detected only a few times. V gene TRBV4-1 combines with J gene TRBJ2-1; 9 bases match TRBD1. CDR3 size: 16 residues. V trimming: 4 bases; J trimming: 2 bases; junction bases outside the gene matches: 6. Germline V gene lookup returns CDR1 MGHRA and CDR2 YSYEKL. DNA for the CDR3: TGCGCCAGCAGCCGACCGGGACAGGGACCCTACAATGAGCAGTTCTTC. Translated, it gives CASSRPGQGPYNEQFF.

The gene calls are TRBV3-1 and TRBJ2-5, with a possible D match to TRBD1 (5 bases). Germline V gene data show CDR1 as LGHDT and CDR2 as YNNKEL (reference sequence). This CDR3 has 16 amino acids. V was pared by 0 bases and J by 2 bases, with 13 bases between. The CDR3 region has the DNA TGTGCCAGCAGCCAAGATACATCAGGGTCTCAAGAGACCCAGTACTTC. Its protein product is CASSQDTSGSQETQYF.

The chain has TRBV20-1 and TRBJ2-1; 7 bases are a match to TRBD2. CDR3 length equals 14 residues. Per germline, CDR1 DFQATT and CDR2 SNEGSKA (reference sequence). The trim removed 3 bases at V and 3 bases at J, leaving 5 bases unmatched. CDR3 protein: CSASWASGYNEQFF. The CDR3, as DNA: TGCAGTGCTAGCTGGGCTAGCGGCTACAATGAGCAGTTCTTC.

This sequence joins TRBV6-5 and TRBJ1-1; TRBD1 might be the D (6 bases). This CDR3 has 17 residues. CDR1 and CDR2 (germline): MNHEY, SVGAGI. The V and J ends lost 0 bases and 1 base respectively, with 15 bases between them. The DNA of the CDR3 is TGTGCCAGCAGTTACTCGGGGGGCATAGGAAAGAACACTGAAGCTTTCTTT. Its protein is CASSYSGGIGKNTEAFF.

The rearrangement links TRBV20-1 to TRBJ1-6; D is possibly TRBD1 (6 bases). V dropped 6 bases and J dropped 7 bases, with 22 bases sitting between them. Germline V gives CDR1 DFQATT, CDR2 SNEGSKA (reference sequence). The CDR3 consists of 16 residues. CDR3 amino acids: CSAIPGTWYKNSPLHF. The CDR3 bases are TGCAGTGCCATTCCCGGGACATGGTATAAGAATTCACCCCTCCACTTT.

This clonotype was found a few times. V gene TRBV19 combines with J gene TRBJ2-1, with D unresolved. Germline V lookup: CDR1 LNHDA, CDR2 SQIVND (reference sequence). This CDR3 has 14 amino acids. The V and J ends lost 4 bases and 8 bases respectively, with 15 bases between them. The chain's CDR3 is CASSTPFWPDEQFF. In DNA, the CDR3 is TGTGCCAGTAGTACGCCCTTTTGGCCCGATGAGCAGTTCTTC.

This clonotype has only a few counts. The V and J genes are TRBV7-8 and TRBJ1-2, with 7 bases lining up with TRBD1. The CDR3 spans 14 residues. Germline-derived CDR1 and CDR2 are SGHVS and FQNEAQ. J gave up 3 bases and V 6 bases, and 7 bases lay outside the gene matches. Here the CDR3 reads CASRKDRQDYGYTF. The CDR3 DNA reads TGTGCCAGCAGGAAGGACAGGCAGGACTATGGCTACACCTTC.

The chain combines TRBV12-3 or TRBV12-4 with TRBJ1-1; TRBD1 is a possible D gene (5 bases). The CDR3 has 13 amino acids. V was trimmed by 6 bases and J by 3 bases, leaving 11 bases between them. The CDR3, as DNA: TGTGCCAGCAGCCTGCAGACAGACACTGAAGCTTTCTTT. Protein: CASSLQTDTEAFF.

This chain connects TRBV3-1 to TRBJ1-3; D gene unclear. Trimming removed 1 base at V and 3 bases at J, with 10 bases between. The CDR3 totals 15 residues. Germline V gene lookup returns CDR1 LGHDT and CDR2 YNNKEL (reference sequence). DNA of the CDR3: TGTGCCAGCAGCCAAGCTGGAACTGGTGGAAACACCATATATTTT. Translating it yields CASSQAGTGGNTIYF. Looking up the rest from reference TRBV3-1 and TRBJ1-3 gives the full variable domain: DTAVSQTPKYLVTQMGNDKSIKCEQNLGHDTMYWYKQDSKKFLKIMFSYNNKELIINETVPNRFSPKSPDKAHLNLHINSLELGDSAVYFCASSQAGTGGNTIYFGEGSWLTVV.

The chain has TRBV6-2 or TRBV6-3 and TRBJ2-5, with D possibly matching TRBD2 (6 bases). With 6 bases removed from V and 9 bases from J, the gap between germline ends came to 26 bases. The CDR3 sequence is 16 residues long. CDR1 is MNHEY, CDR2 SVGEGT, per germline. The CDR3 is CASSRRNPVSWEAQYF. The CDR3, as DNA: TGTGCCAGCAGCAGGCGAAACCCAGTTAGTTGGGAGGCCCAGTACTTC.

The chain couples TRBV20-1 to TRBJ1-1; the D is unclear. In germline, CDR1 is DFQATT, CDR2 SNEGSKA (reference sequence). The V gene lost 7 bases and the J gene lost 3 bases, with 15 bases spanning the gap. The CDR3 totals 13 residues. Written as DNA, the CDR3 is TGCAGTGGGGAGGCGACTTTGGACACTGAAGCTTTCTTT. Protein: CSGEATLDTEAFF.

This sequence joins TRBV27 and TRBJ1-5, with no clear D. This CDR3 is 13 amino acids long. Trimming shortened V by 5 bases and J by 7 bases, and 12 bases separated the two germline ends. CDR1 and CDR2 from the germline V gene are MNHEY and SMNVEV (reference sequence). CDR3: CASSPTYAQPQHF. The CDR3 nucleotides are TGTGCCAGCAGTCCCACTTATGCCCAGCCCCAGCATTTT.

The chain employs TRBV6-2 or TRBV6-3 and TRBJ2-5; possibly TRBD1 for D (5 bases). Germline values: CDR1 MNHEY, CDR2 SVGEGT. The CDR3 spans 14 residues. The germline V and J ends were trimmed by 2 bases and 2 bases, with 9 bases remaining between them. CDR3 nucleotides: TGTGCCAGCAGTTACAAGACAGCGCAAGAGACCCAGTACTTC. The encoded protein is CASSYKTAQETQYF.

At least ten counts were recorded for this clonotype. V gene TRBV29-1 combines with J gene TRBJ1-1; D is ambiguous. Germline lookup yields CDR1 SQVTM and CDR2 ANQGSEA. V lost 2 bases, J lost 11 bases, and 12 bases lay in between. This CDR3 comprises 11 residues. CDR3 DNA: TGCAGCGTTGAAAGAAGGGTAGGGGCTTTCTTT. Translating gives CSVERRVGAFF.

The CDR3 protein is CATSRDSLEQFF. The CDR3 DNA reads TGTGCCACCAGCAGAGATAGTCTTGAGCAGTTCTTC. V and J are TRBV15 and TRBJ2-1; D call uncertain. Germline assignment: CDR1 LNHNV and CDR2 YYDKDF (reference sequence). The CDR3 loop spans 12 amino acids. V lost 0 bases, J lost 9 bases, and 6 bases lay in between.

The J gene is TRBJ2-3, the V gene TRBV11-3, with a weak D call TRBD1 (5 bases). The CDR3 spans 13 residues. V lost 7 bases to trimming and J lost 6 bases, with 14 bases between them. Germline V gives CDR1 SGHNT, CDR2 YENEEA. The CDR3 loop is CASTRTSGDTQYF. In DNA, the CDR3 is TGTGCCAGCACTCGGACCTCAGGGGATACGCAGTATTTT.

This clonotype has just a few counts. V and J are TRBV29-1 and TRBJ2-5; TRBD2 might be the D (6 bases). The germline V gene has CDR1 SQVTM and CDR2 ANQGSEA. Trimming removed 0 bases from V and 3 bases from J, with 14 bases in between. The CDR3 contains 15 residues. The CDR3 spells CSVEDRGKYEETQYF. The CDR3 nucleotides are TGCAGCGTTGAAGATCGCGGGAAGTATGAAGAGACCCAGTACTTC.

The chain links TRBV10-3 to TRBJ2-2; a possible D gene is TRBD1 (6 bases). Trimming removed 10 bases at V and 0 bases at J, with 12 bases between. The CDR3 runs 14 residues. Germline CDR1 and CDR2: ENHRY and SYGVKD. CDR3 nucleotide sequence: TGTGCCACCCGACAGGCTTCGAACACCGGGGAGCTGTTTTTT. It is translated as CATRQASNTGELFF.

The CDR3 sequence is CSVEEVGNTEAFF. The DNA of the CDR3 is TGCAGCGTTGAAGAGGTCGGGAACACTGAAGCTTTCTTT. V and J are TRBV29-1 and TRBJ1-1; D is uncertain. Germline CDR1 SQVTM, CDR2 ANQGSEA. The CDR3 covers 13 residues. V lost 0 bases and J lost 1, with 6 bases in between.

V is TRBV5-1 and J is TRBJ2-5; D unresolved. The germline V and J ends were trimmed by 5 bases and 0 bases, with 8 bases remaining between them. Looked up from germline, CDR1 is SGHRS and CDR2 is YFSETQ. CDR3 length equals 13 residues. CDR3: CASSSPYQETQYF. The CDR3 DNA reads as TGCGCCAGCAGTTCGCCGTACCAAGAGACCCAGTACTTC.

The J gene is TRBJ2-3, the V gene TRBV7-9, with 7 bases fitting TRBD1. Looked up from germline, CDR1 is SEHNR and CDR2 is FQNEAQ (reference sequence). With 11 bases clipped from V and 4 bases from J, the junction kept 9 bases outside the gene matches. The CDR3 has 13 amino acids. The chain's CDR3 is CAASLQGADTQYF. The CDR3, as DNA: TGTGCCGCCAGCTTGCAGGGGGCAGATACGCAGTATTTT.

Remarks on this clonotype: The junction does not match germline at one end; this may be a read error. The rearrangement joins TRBV29-1 to TRBJ1-1; D not resolved. CDR3 length: 13 amino acids. CDR1 and CDR2 from the germline V gene are SQVTM and ANQGSEA. In DNA, the CDR3 is TGCAGCGCCCCTAATAATCCGAACACTGAAGCTCTCTTT. The encoded protein is CSAPNNPNTEALF.

J is TRBJ1-2 and V is TRBV5-1; 8 bases line up with TRBD1. CDR1 SGHRS and CDR2 YFSETQ come from the germline V gene. The CDR3 has 14 residues. The ends lost 5 bases at V and 5 bases at J; junction bases unmatched: 8. The CDR3 loop is CASRVTGGDYGYTF. CDR3 DNA: TGCGCCAGCAGGGTAACAGGGGGTGATTATGGCTACACCTTC.

The chain employs TRBV9 and TRBJ2-7; TRBD2 agrees at 11 bases. Trimming took 0 bases from V and 2 from J; bases not matched to a gene: 1. The CDR3 has 15 amino acids. Per the germline V gene, CDR1 is SGDLS and CDR2 is YYNGEE. Written as DNA, the CDR3 is TGTGCCAGCAGCGTAGCGACTAGCGGGGCCTACGAGCAGTACTTC. Translating gives CASSVATSGAYEQYF.

This CDR3 is CASRQGPDTQYF. The CDR3, as DNA: TGTGCCAGCAGACAGGGCCCAGATACGCAGTATTTT. V gene TRBV28 combines with J gene TRBJ2-3, with a possible D match to TRBD1 (6 bases). The CDR3 runs to 12 residues. With 6 bases removed from V and 4 bases from J, the gap between germline ends came to 8 bases. Germline loops: CDR1 MDHEN, CDR2 SYDVKM.

V usage is TRBV7-2 and J usage is TRBJ1-2; the match to TRBD1 covers 9 bases. This CDR3 comprises 14 residues. The V gene end was trimmed by 3 bases and the J gene end by 7 bases; junction bases not matched to a gene: 6. Germline V gives CDR1 SGHTA, CDR2 FQGNSA. The CDR3, as DNA: TGTGCCAGCAGCTTTCGGACAGGGGAGATTGGCTACACCTTC. Translated: CASSFRTGEIGYTF.

This clonotype was detected many times. The gene calls are TRBV12-3 or TRBV12-4 and TRBJ1-6; the D gene is possibly TRBD1 (6 bases). Trimming shortened V by 3 bases and J by 10 bases, and 10 bases separated the two germline ends. This CDR3 is built from 13 residues. CDR3 protein: CASSFQGGSPLHF. CDR3 DNA: TGTGCCAGCAGTTTTCAAGGGGGATCACCCCTCCACTTT.

This clonotype was counted only a few times. The chain employs TRBV6-1 and TRBJ2-3; the match to TRBD2 covers 10 bases. Germline CDR1 reads MNHNS; CDR2 reads SASEGT. Germline trimming cut 3 bases from V and 4 bases from J; bases unmatched to any gene: 7. This CDR3 is built from 16 residues. The CDR3 loop reads CASSDLVAGGPDTQYF. CDR3 nucleotides: TGTGCCAGCAGTGATTTGGTAGCGGGGGGACCAGATACGCAGTATTTT.

This clonotype was seen repeatedly, ten times or more. V gene TRBV29-1 combines with J gene TRBJ2-1; 7 nucleotides line up with TRBD2. Germline CDR1 and CDR2: SQVTM and ANQGSEA. J gave up 3 bases and V 8 bases, and 7 bases lay outside the gene matches. This CDR3 comprises 13 residues. The DNA for the CDR3 is TGCAGCTCCCTTGCGGGGGACTACAATGAGCAGTTCTTC. Its protein is CSSLAGDYNEQFF.

This clonotype has ten or more counts. This chain joins TRBV20-1 and TRBJ2-1, with a weak D call TRBD2 (5 bases). The germline CDR1 and CDR2 sequences are DFQATT and SNEGSKA (reference sequence). Trimming shortened V by 6 bases and J by 0 bases, and 9 bases separated the two germline ends. This CDR3 spans 13 amino acids. The CDR3 loop reads CSARTGSYNEQFF. CDR3 sequence (DNA): TGCAGTGCACGGACTGGCTCCTACAATGAGCAGTTCTTC.

This clonotype showed up just a few times. CDR3: CASSPQLGGYGYTF. DNA of the CDR3: TGTGCCAGCAGTCCCCAATTGGGGGGCTATGGCTACACCTTC. The chain employs TRBV12-3 or TRBV12-4 and TRBJ1-2; perhaps TRBD1 as D (5 bases). V lost 5 bases and J 4 bases, leaving 14 bases between the germline ends. The CDR3 length is 14 residues.